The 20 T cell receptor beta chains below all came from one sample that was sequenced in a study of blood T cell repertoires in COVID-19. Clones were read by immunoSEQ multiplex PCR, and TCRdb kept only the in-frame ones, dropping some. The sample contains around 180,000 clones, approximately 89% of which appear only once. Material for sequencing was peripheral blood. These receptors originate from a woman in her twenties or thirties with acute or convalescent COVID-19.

The CDR3 reads CASSERHGELFF. Here the CDR3 DNA reads TGCGCCAGCAGTGAGCGACACGGGGAGCTGTTTTTT. J is TRBJ2-2 and V is TRBV10-2; D is undetermined. Germline V CDR1 and CDR2: WSHSY, SAAADI. V was shortened by 2 bases and J by 7 bases, with 5 bases between the two germline ends. The CDR3 is made up of 12 amino acids.

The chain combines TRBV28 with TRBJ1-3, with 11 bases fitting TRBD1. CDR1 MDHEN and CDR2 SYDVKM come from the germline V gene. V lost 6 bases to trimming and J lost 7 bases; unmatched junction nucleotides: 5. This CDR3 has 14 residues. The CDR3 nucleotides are TGTGCCAGCAGCTTCCGGGACAGGGGGAACACCATATATTTT. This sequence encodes CASSFRDRGNTIYF.

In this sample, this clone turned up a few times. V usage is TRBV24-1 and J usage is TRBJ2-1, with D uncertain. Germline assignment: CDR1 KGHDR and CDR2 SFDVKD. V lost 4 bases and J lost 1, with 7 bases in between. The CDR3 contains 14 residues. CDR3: CATSDPGSYNEQFF. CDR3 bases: TGTGCCACCAGTGACCCCGGTTCCTACAATGAGCAGTTCTTC.

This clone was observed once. The CDR3: CASSLGGVPYNEQFF. Written as DNA, the CDR3 is TGTGCCAGCAGCTTAGGGGGAGTTCCCTACAATGAGCAGTTCTTC. The chain couples TRBV7-8 to TRBJ2-1; possibly TRBD2 for D (5 bases). The V end was cut by 1 base, the J end by 2 bases, with 9 bases between. The CDR3 totals 15 residues. Germline values: CDR1 SGHVS, CDR2 FQNEAQ.

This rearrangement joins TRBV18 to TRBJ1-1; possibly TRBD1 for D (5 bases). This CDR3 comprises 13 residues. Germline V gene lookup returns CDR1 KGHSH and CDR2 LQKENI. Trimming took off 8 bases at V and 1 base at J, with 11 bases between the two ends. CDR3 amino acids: CASGGVSNTEAFF. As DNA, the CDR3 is TGTGCCAGCGGGGGGGTCTCGAACACTGAAGCTTTCTTT.

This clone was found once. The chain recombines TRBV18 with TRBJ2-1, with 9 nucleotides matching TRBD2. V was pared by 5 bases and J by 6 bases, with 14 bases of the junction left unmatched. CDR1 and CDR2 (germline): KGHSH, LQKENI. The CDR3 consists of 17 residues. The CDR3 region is CASSVQGMAGGPNEQFF. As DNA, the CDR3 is TGTGCCAGCTCAGTGCAGGGAATGGCGGGAGGGCCCAATGAGCAGTTCTTC.

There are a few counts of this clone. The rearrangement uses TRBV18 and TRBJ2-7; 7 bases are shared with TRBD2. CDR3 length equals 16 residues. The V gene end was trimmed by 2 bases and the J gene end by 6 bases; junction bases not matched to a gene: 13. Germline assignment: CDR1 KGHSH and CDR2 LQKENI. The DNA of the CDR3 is TGTGCCAGCTCACCATCGACGACTAGCTTTGGGGTCGAGCAGTACTTC. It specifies CASSPSTTSFGVEQYF.

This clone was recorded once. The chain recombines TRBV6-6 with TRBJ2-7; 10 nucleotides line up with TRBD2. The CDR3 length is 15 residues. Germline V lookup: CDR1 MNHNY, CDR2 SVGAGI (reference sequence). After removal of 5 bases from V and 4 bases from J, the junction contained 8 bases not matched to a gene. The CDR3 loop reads CASSTSGRASYEQYF. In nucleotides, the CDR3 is TGTGCCAGCAGTACAAGCGGGAGGGCCTCATACGAGCAGTACTTC.

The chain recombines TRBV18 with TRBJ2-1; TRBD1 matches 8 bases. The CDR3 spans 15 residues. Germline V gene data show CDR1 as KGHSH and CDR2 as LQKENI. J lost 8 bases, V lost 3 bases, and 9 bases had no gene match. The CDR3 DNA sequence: TGTGCCAGCTCACCTACAGGACAGGGCTTGGATGAGCAGTTCTTC. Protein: CASSPTGQGLDEQFF.

The CDR3 loop is CASSVDRVQNIQYF. CDR3 in DNA: TGTGCCAGCTCGGTAGACAGGGTCCAAAACATTCAGTACTTC. The rearrangement links TRBV18 to TRBJ2-4; the match to TRBD1 covers 7 bases. Germline CDR1 reads KGHSH; CDR2 reads LQKENI. This CDR3 spans 14 amino acids. J gave up 5 bases and V 6 bases, and 7 bases lay outside the gene matches.

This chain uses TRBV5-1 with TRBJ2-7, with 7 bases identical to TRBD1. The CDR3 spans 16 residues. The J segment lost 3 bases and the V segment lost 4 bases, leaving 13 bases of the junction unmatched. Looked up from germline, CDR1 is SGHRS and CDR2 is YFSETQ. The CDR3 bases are TGCGCCAGCAGCACAGACCGGGACAGACTAATCTACGAGCAGTACTTC. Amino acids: CASSTDRDRLIYEQYF.

DNA for the CDR3: TGTGCCAGCAGTTTCGATAGCGGGACCTACAATGAGCAGTTCTTC. This encodes CASSFDSGTYNEQFF. This chain joins TRBV2 and TRBJ2-1, with 8 bases matching TRBD2. CDR1 SNHLY and CDR2 FYNNEI come from the germline V gene. After removal of 5 bases from V and 2 bases from J, the junction contained 5 bases not matched to a gene. The CDR3 extends over 15 amino acids.

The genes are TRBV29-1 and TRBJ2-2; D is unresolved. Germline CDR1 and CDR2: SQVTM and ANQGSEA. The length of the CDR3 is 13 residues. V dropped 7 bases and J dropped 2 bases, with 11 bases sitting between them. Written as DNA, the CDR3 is TGCAGCGCCCGCGAGGCTAACACCGGGGAGCTGTTTTTT. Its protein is CSAREANTGELFF.

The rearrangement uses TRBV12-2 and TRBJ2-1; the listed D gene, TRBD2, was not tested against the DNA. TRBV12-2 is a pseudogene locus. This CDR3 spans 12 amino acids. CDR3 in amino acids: CANPSSYNEQFF. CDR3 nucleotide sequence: TGTGCTAACCCGAGCTCCTACAATGAGCAGTTCTTC.

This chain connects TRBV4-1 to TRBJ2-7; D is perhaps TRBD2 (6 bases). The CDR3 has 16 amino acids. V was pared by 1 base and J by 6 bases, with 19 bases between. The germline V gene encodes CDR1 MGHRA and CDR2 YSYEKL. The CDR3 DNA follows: TGCGCCAGCAGCCAAGGACTTGGGACTGCCTTTCCCGAGCAGTACTTC. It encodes CASSQGLGTAFPEQYF.

CDR3 sequence: CASARSGLNTEAFF. The CDR3 DNA sequence: TGTGCCAGCGCCAGGTCGGGGTTGAACACTGAAGCTTTCTTT. This chain links TRBV6-5 with TRBJ1-1; D remains ambiguous. The CDR3 is 14 residues long. Germline V gene data show CDR1 as MNHEY and CDR2 as SVGAGI. V lost 8 bases and J lost 0, with 13 bases in between.

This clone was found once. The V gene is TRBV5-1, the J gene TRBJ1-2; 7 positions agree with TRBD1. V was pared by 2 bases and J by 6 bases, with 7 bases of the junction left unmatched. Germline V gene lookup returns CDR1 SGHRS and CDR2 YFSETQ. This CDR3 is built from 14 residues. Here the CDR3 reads CASSFGGTDNGYTF. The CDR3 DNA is TGCGCCAGCAGCTTTGGGGGGACAGATAATGGCTACACCTTC.

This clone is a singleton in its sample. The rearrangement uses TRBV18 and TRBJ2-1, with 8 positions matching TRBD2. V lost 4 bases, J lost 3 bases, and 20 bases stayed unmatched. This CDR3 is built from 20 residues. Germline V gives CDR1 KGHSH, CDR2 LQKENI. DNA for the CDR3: TGTGCCAGCTCACGGACCCCGGGACTAGTGGAACAACCAAACTACAATGAGCAGTTCTTC. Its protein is CASSRTPGLVEQPNYNEQFF.

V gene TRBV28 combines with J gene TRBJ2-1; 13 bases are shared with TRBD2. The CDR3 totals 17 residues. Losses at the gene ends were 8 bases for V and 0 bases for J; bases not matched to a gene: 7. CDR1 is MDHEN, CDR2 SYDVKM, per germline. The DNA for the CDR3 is TGTGCCAGCCATCAGGGACTAGCGGGGAGCTCCTACAATGAGCAGTTCTTC. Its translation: CASHQGLAGSSYNEQFF.

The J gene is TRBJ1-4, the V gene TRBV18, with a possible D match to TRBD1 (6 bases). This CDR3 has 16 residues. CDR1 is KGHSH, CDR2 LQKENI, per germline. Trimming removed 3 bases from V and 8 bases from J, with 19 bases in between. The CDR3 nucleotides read TGTGCCAGCTCACCGGCCAGGGGCCCAGGTGACGAAAAACTGTTTTTT. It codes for CASSPARGPGDEKLFF.